The next 8 T cell receptor beta chains were all read from a single sample in a study of neurological immune-mediated disorders. One entry per CDR3 protein, called by TCRdb with MiXCR from the 5' RACE reads. The table records 45,000 to 60,000 distinct CDR3 sequences, around 4% of them present only once. Sequenced input: PBMCs. Receptors were obtained from a man younger than 40 with multiple sclerosis.

This clonotype has a count of ten or more. The CDR3 protein is CASSPRRGGGGYTF. CDR3 bases: TGTGCCAGCAGCCCTCGAAGGGGCGGGGGTGGCTACACCTTC. The chain links TRBV12-3 or TRBV12-4 to TRBJ1-2, with D tentatively TRBD1 (5 bases). The germline V and J ends were trimmed by 6 bases and 7 bases, with 18 bases remaining between them. The CDR3 contains 14 residues.

This clonotype occurred many times. CDR3 sequence (DNA): TGTGCCAGCAGCCAAGACCCGGCCCACGAGCAGTACTTC. Protein product: CASSQDPAHEQYF. This sequence joins TRBV4-2 and TRBJ2-7; D remains unclear. This CDR3 has 13 amino acids. Germline CDR1 LGHNA, CDR2 YNFKEQ. Trimming pared 0 bases from V and 5 bases from J, leaving 8 bases between.

This clonotype came up many times. The chain links TRBV20-1 to TRBJ1-1; possible D gene TRBD1, 6 bases. CDR1 is DFQATT and CDR2 is SNEGSKA in the germline V gene (reference sequence). The V gene lost 5 bases and the J gene lost 10 bases, with 23 bases spanning the gap. This CDR3 comprises 14 residues. This chain's CDR3 is CSAPNSQGTVGAFF. DNA of the CDR3: TGCAGTGCTCCTAACTCTCAGGGGACCGTTGGAGCTTTCTTT.

This clonotype was observed many times. CDR3 DNA sequence: TGTGCCAGCAGCTTATGGCGCCCGAGCGGGGAGAATGAAAAACTGTTTTTT. Its protein product is CASSLWRPSGENEKLFF. The chain recombines TRBV7-8 with TRBJ1-4; D unresolved. This CDR3 spans 17 amino acids. The germline gives CDR1 SGHVS, CDR2 FQNEAQ. V was cut by 2 bases and J by 5 bases, with 18 bases left in between.

This clonotype was counted at least ten times. The V call is TRBV20-1, the J call TRBJ1-5; the D gene is possibly TRBD1 (5 bases). V was shortened by 3 bases and J by 4 bases, with 19 bases between the two germline ends. Germline-derived CDR1 and CDR2 are DFQATT and SNEGSKA (reference sequence). CDR3 length: 16 amino acids. Here the CDR3 reads CSASAARGDWNQPQHF. The CDR3 DNA follows: TGCAGTGCTAGCGCCGCGCGGGGGGATTGGAATCAGCCCCAGCATTTT.

This clonotype was recorded many times. The V gene is TRBV7-8, the J gene TRBJ2-7; perhaps TRBD2 as D (7 bases). CDR1 and CDR2 from the germline V gene are SGHVS and FQNEAQ. The V end was cut by 2 bases, the J end by 1 base, with 12 bases between. CDR3 length: 15 amino acids. The DNA for the CDR3 is TGTGCCAGCAGCTTACGGGGGGCTCTGTCCTACGAGCAGTACTTC. Translating it yields CASSLRGALSYEQYF. The full variable domain, in which reference TRBV7-8 and TRBJ2-7 provide the parts outside the CDR3, is GAGVSQSPRYKVAKRGQDVALRCDPISGHVSLFWYQQALGQGPEFLTYFQNEAQLDKSGLPSDRFFAERPEGSVSTLKIQRTQQEDSAVYLCASSLRGALSYEQYFGPGTRLTVT.

This clonotype was seen ten or more times. The V call is TRBV5-1, the J call TRBJ1-1, with D possibly TRBD1 on 5 matching bases. The CDR3 sequence is 14 residues long. V lost 1 base and J lost 1, with 8 bases in between. Germline values: CDR1 SGHRS, CDR2 YFSETQ. CDR3 residues: CASSLQGQNTEAFF. CDR3 sequence (DNA): TGCGCCAGCAGCTTGCAGGGCCAGAACACTGAAGCTTTCTTT.

This clonotype appeared many times. This rearrangement joins TRBV4-1 to TRBJ1-5; tentatively, D is TRBD1 (6 bases). The CDR3 totals 16 residues. CDR1 is MGHRA, CDR2 YSYEKL, per germline. Deletions cut 1 base from V and 5 bases from J, with 15 bases between. The CDR3 coding sequence is TGCGCCAGCAGCCAAGTCCCAAACAGGGCCCATCAGCCCCAGCATTTT. It yields the protein CASSQVPNRAHQPQHF.